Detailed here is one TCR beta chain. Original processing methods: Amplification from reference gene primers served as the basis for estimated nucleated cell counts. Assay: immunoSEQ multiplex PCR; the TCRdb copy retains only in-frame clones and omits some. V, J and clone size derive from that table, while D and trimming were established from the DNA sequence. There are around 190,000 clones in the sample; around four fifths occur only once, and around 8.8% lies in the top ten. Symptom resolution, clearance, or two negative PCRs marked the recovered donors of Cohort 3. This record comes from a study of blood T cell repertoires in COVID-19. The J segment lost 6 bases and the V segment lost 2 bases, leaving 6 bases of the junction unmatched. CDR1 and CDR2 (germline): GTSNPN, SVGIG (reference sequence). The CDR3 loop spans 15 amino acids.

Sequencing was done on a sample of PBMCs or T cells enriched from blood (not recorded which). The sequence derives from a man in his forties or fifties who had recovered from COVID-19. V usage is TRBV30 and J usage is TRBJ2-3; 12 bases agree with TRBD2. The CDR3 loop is CAWSKGLAGSDTQYF. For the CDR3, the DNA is TGTGCCTGGAGTAAGGGACTAGCGGGCTCTGATACGCAGTATTTT.